This TCR beta chain was found in a study of post-analysis software for immune sequencing data. As for the study in general: Courses of disease covered relapsing-remitting, secondary progressive and progressive-relapsing multiple sclerosis.

Whole-study results and caveats: A handful of TRBV segments were significantly more frequent in patients than in controls. TRBV5-6, TRBV5-1 and TRBV20-1 were among these segments. In multiple sclerosis, normalized Chao1 diversity was significantly below that of controls.

Trimming cost V 2 bases and J 2 bases, with 15 bases left between them. Germline CDR1 MNHEY, CDR2 SMNVEV (reference sequence). The CDR3 length is 16 residues. Unique molecular identifiers were built into the TCR beta cDNA libraries. T cells numbering 1 to 10 million yielded 450,000 to 500,000 cDNA molecules. TCRdb itself ran the PCR reads through MiXCR, one entry per CDR3 protein. This table has around 180,000 distinct CDR3 sequences, roughly 31% appearing once. A note on this clonotype: Its specificity is not known.

This chain joins TRBV27 and TRBJ1-1; perhaps TRBD1 as D (6 bases). The TCR sequence derives from a girl between 5 and 17 years old with multiple sclerosis. Sequencing input: blood. CDR3 sequence (DNA): TGTGCCAGCAGTTTAATGTCGGGGGCGCTTAACACTGAAGCTTTCTTT. It translates to CASSLMSGALNTEAFF.